At least ten counts were recorded for the clone carrying this TCR beta chain. TCRdb ran MiXCR on the PCR reads and lists one entry per CDR3 protein. The sample shows approximately 630,000 distinct CDR3 sequences, over 25% of them seen only once. CDR1 and CDR2 (germline): MNHEY, SVGAGI. Trimming removed 2 bases from V and 0 bases from J, with 2 bases in between. The CDR3 is 13 amino acids. This sample is drawn from a study of molecular identifiers for immune sequencing clone quantification. This chain connects TRBV6-5 to TRBJ1-5; D not certain. The receptor was derived from a human donor in good health. Some libraries in this study had Jurkat cell RNA spiked in. Sequencing was done on a sample of naive CD8+ T cells from blood, with Jurkat cell RNA spiked in. Subset reported: FACS-sorted CD8+CD4-CCR7+CD45RA+ naive T cells. In DNA, the CDR3 is TGTGCCAGCAGTTACGTTAGCAATCAGCCCCAGCATTTT. This gives the protein CASSYVSNQPQHF.